This is a list of T cell receptor beta chains from one sample in a study of memory CD4+ T cells and cytomegalovirus serostatus. The table came from immunoSEQ multiplex PCR; TCRdb's copy has only in-frame clones and leaves some out. The data show 50,000 to 70,000 clones, with roughly four fifths seen just once and more than 0.75% held by the top ten. Sequencing input: memory CD4+ T cells from blood. All receptors derive from an adult in good health and CMV-seronegative. The CDR3 runs from the conserved cysteine through the conserved F or W. Fields, in order: V gene, D gene, J gene, clone size, CDR3 DNA, CDR3 protein. D genes are given only for firm matches. Not all rows give a size; the values are once, few, many and, for expanded clones, a class.

V gene: TRBV4-2
D gene: -
J gene: TRBJ2-3
clone size: -
CDR3 DNA: TGTGCCAGCAGCCAAGAGGGAGGCAGGGTCGGGGATACGCAGTATTTT
CDR3 protein: CASSQEGGRVGDTQYF

V gene: TRBV15
D gene: -
J gene: TRBJ2-7
clone size: -
CDR3 DNA: TGTGCCACCAGCAGAGGCGGGGTCAGCTCCTACGAGCAGTACTTC
CDR3 protein: CATSRGGVSSYEQYF

V gene: TRBV5-4
D gene: -
J gene: TRBJ2-7
clone size: -
CDR3 DNA: TGTGCCAGCAGCCCGGACGGGCTTGGGGAGCAGTACTTC
CDR3 protein: CASSPDGLGEQYF

V gene: TRBV7-6
D gene: TRBD2
J gene: TRBJ2-3
clone size: few
CDR3 DNA: TGTGCCAGCAGCCTTATGACTAGCAGCACAGATACGCAGTATTTT
CDR3 protein: CASSLMTSSTDTQYF

V gene: TRBV6-5
D gene: -
J gene: TRBJ1-1
clone size: -
CDR3 DNA: TGTGCCAGCAGTTATCGGGTCCCGAGCACTGAAGCTTTCTTT
CDR3 protein: CASSYRVPSTEAFF

V gene: TRBV15
D gene: TRBD1
J gene: TRBJ1-5
clone size: once
CDR3 DNA: TGTGCCACCAGCAGAGGGGGGGGACAGGGTAGCAATCAGCCCCAGCATTTT
CDR3 protein: CATSRGGGQGSNQPQHF

V gene: TRBV2
D gene: -
J gene: TRBJ2-7
clone size: few
CDR3 DNA: TGTGCCAGCAGTGAAGCGCTTAGGGATGAGCAGTACTTC
CDR3 protein: CASSEALRDEQYF

V gene: TRBV4-1
D gene: TRBD1
J gene: TRBJ1-1
clone size: -
CDR3 DNA: TGCGCCAGCAGCCAAGTCCGGGACAGCACTGAAGCTTTCTTT
CDR3 protein: CASSQVRDSTEAFF

V gene: TRBV6-5
D gene: -
J gene: TRBJ2-7
clone size: once
CDR3 DNA: TGTGCCAGCAGGACTTTCTACGAGCAGTACTTC
CDR3 protein: CASRTFYEQYF

V gene: TRBV18
D gene: -
J gene: TRBJ2-3
clone size: -
CDR3 DNA: TGTGCCAGCTCACCATCGTACAGGGACTCAGATACGCAGTATTTT
CDR3 protein: CASSPSYRDSDTQYF

V gene: TRBV25-1
D gene: TRBD2
J gene: TRBJ2-7
clone size: -
CDR3 DNA: TGTGCCAGCGAGGCAGCGGGAGGATCTGGCGTCGGCGAGCAGTACTTC
CDR3 protein: CASEAAGGSGVGEQYF

V gene: TRBV10-2
D gene: -
J gene: TRBJ2-7
clone size: -
CDR3 DNA: TGCGCCAGCACGATCGGACCGACGTACGAGCAGTACTTC
CDR3 protein: CASTIGPTYEQYF

V gene: TRBV2
D gene: TRBD1
J gene: TRBJ2-3
clone size: -
CDR3 DNA: TGTGCCAGCAGTGTGGGACAGACAAGCACAGATACGCAGTATTTT
CDR3 protein: CASSVGQTSTDTQYF

V gene: TRBV11-2
D gene: TRBD2
J gene: TRBJ2-5
clone size: few
CDR3 DNA: TGTGCCAGCAGCCCCTCGGGGGGAGGGGAGACCCAGTACTTC
CDR3 protein: CASSPSGGGETQYF

V gene: TRBV5-1
D gene: TRBD1
J gene: TRBJ1-1
clone size: -
CDR3 DNA: TGCGCCACCTCCACAGGGGGCGCAGGTGGGACTGAAGCTTTCTTT
CDR3 protein: CATSTGGAGGTEAFF

V gene: TRBV28
D gene: -
J gene: TRBJ1-5
clone size: few
CDR3 DNA: TGTGCCAGCAGTATATGGGGGCAGCCCCAGCATTTT
CDR3 protein: CASSIWGQPQHF

V gene: TRBV2
D gene: -
J gene: TRBJ1-4
clone size: -
CDR3 DNA: TGTGCCAGCAGGAGAGGGAGTGGCGAAAAACTGTTTTTT
CDR3 protein: CASRRGSGEKLFF

V gene: TRBV19
D gene: -
J gene: TRBJ2-7
clone size: -
CDR3 DNA: TGTGCCAGTAGTGCCGTAGGGGCGCTCGCCTACGAGCAGTACTTC
CDR3 protein: CASSAVGALAYEQYF

V gene: TRBV2
D gene: TRBD2
J gene: TRBJ2-7
clone size: -
CDR3 DNA: TGTGCCAGCAGACGGGAGGTGTTGGACGAGCAGTACTTC
CDR3 protein: CASRREVLDEQYF

V gene: TRBV28
D gene: -
J gene: TRBJ1-4
clone size: -
CDR3 DNA: TGTGCCAGCAGTTTAACAGGGAATGATGAAAAACTGTTTTTT
CDR3 protein: CASSLTGNDEKLFF

V gene: TRBV27
D gene: TRBD2
J gene: TRBJ2-1
clone size: -
CDR3 DNA: TGTGCCAGCAGTTTAGGGCGGGGGGCCTTCAATGAGCAGTTCTTC
CDR3 protein: CASSLGRGAFNEQFF

V gene: TRBV2
D gene: -
J gene: TRBJ2-1
clone size: many
CDR3 DNA: TGTGCCAGCAGAGGGGCCCAAAACAATGAGCAGTTCTTC
CDR3 protein: CASRGAQNNEQFF

V gene: TRBV28
D gene: TRBD1
J gene: TRBJ1-3
clone size: few
CDR3 DNA: TGTGCCAGCACACCGGACAGGGTAAACACCATATATTTT
CDR3 protein: CASTPDRVNTIYF

V gene: TRBV7-2
D gene: TRBD2
J gene: TRBJ2-3
clone size: -
CDR3 DNA: TGTGCCAGCAGTCCGCTAGCGGGGGCTAGCACAGATACGCAGTATTTT
CDR3 protein: CASSPLAGASTDTQYF

V gene: TRBV5-1
D gene: -
J gene: TRBJ2-3
clone size: -
CDR3 DNA: TGCGCCAGCAGCTTGATTCCCACAGATACGCAGTATTTT
CDR3 protein: CASSLIPTDTQYF

V gene: TRBV30
D gene: -
J gene: TRBJ2-3
clone size: -
CDR3 DNA: TGTGCCTGGAGTGTAGGGGGTCACACAGATACGCAGTATTTT
CDR3 protein: CAWSVGGHTDTQYF

V gene: TRBV12-5
D gene: TRBD2
J gene: TRBJ2-1
clone size: -
CDR3 DNA: TGTGCTAGTGGTTTAGGTGCGGGTCTAGCGGGACCAAGCTCCTACAATGAGCAGTTCTTC
CDR3 protein: CASGLGAGLAGPSSYNEQFF

V gene: TRBV9
D gene: -
J gene: TRBJ2-7
clone size: once
CDR3 DNA: TGTGCCAGCAGCGTAGGTTTCCGGGACGAGCAGTACTTC
CDR3 protein: CASSVGFRDEQYF

V gene: TRBV11-2
D gene: -
J gene: TRBJ2-2
clone size: -
CDR3 DNA: TGTGCCAGCAGCTTAGGAAGGGAATACACCGGGGAGCTGTTTTTT
CDR3 protein: CASSLGREYTGELFF

V gene: TRBV19
D gene: -
J gene: TRBJ2-4
clone size: -
CDR3 DNA: TGTGCCAGTAGTATAGCCGGAACCAAAAACATTCAGTACTTC
CDR3 protein: CASSIAGTKNIQYF

V gene: TRBV6-5
D gene: TRBD1
J gene: TRBJ1-4
clone size: -
CDR3 DNA: TGTGCCAGCAGAAGGGGACAGACTAATGAAAAACTGTTTTTT
CDR3 protein: CASRRGQTNEKLFF

V gene: TRBV27
D gene: -
J gene: TRBJ1-1
clone size: -
CDR3 DNA: TGTGCCAGCAGGGACCCGATGACTGAAGCTTTCTTT
CDR3 protein: CASRDPMTEAFF

V gene: TRBV2
D gene: -
J gene: TRBJ2-5
clone size: -
CDR3 DNA: TGTGCCAGCACCTACAGTGAGGTCAAGACGGAGACCCAGTACTTC
CDR3 protein: CASTYSEVKTETQYF

V gene: TRBV10-3
D gene: TRBD1
J gene: TRBJ2-3
clone size: few
CDR3 DNA: TGTGCCATCAGTGACAGTGGGACAGGGGCGGATACGCAGTATTTT
CDR3 protein: CAISDSGTGADTQYF

V gene: TRBV28
D gene: TRBD1
J gene: TRBJ2-7
clone size: -
CDR3 DNA: TGTGCCAGCAGTACCGGGACAGGGACCTACGAGCAGTACTTC
CDR3 protein: CASSTGTGTYEQYF

V gene: TRBV6-6
D gene: TRBD1
J gene: TRBJ1-2
clone size: -
CDR3 DNA: TGTGCCAGCAGTTACCGGGACAGGGCAGATGGCTACACCTTC
CDR3 protein: CASSYRDRADGYTF

V gene: TRBV4-1
D gene: -
J gene: TRBJ1-2
clone size: -
CDR3 DNA: TGCGCCAGCAGCCAAGGAGGCAGGGGCGCGGCGTATGGCTACACCTTC
CDR3 protein: CASSQGGRGAAYGYTF

V gene: TRBV15
D gene: -
J gene: TRBJ2-7
clone size: -
CDR3 DNA: TGTGCCACCAGCAGAGACTATCGGACAACCTACGAGCAGTACTTC
CDR3 protein: CATSRDYRTTYEQYF

V gene: TRBV7-6
D gene: -
J gene: TRBJ2-5
clone size: -
CDR3 DNA: TGTGCCAGCAGTTATAGCAGACAAGAGACCCAGTACTTC
CDR3 protein: CASSYSRQETQYF

V gene: TRBV5-6
D gene: -
J gene: TRBJ2-1
clone size: -
CDR3 DNA: TGTGCCAGCAGCCCCGGACTCCTCAGCTCCTACAATGAGCAGTTCTTC
CDR3 protein: CASSPGLLSSYNEQFF

V gene: TRBV2
D gene: TRBD1
J gene: TRBJ1-4
clone size: few
CDR3 DNA: TGTGCCAGCAGTAACAACGCCCGGACAGGTGTATTCGGAAAACTGTTTTTT
CDR3 protein: CASSNNARTGVFGKLFF

V gene: TRBV18
D gene: -
J gene: TRBJ1-2
clone size: -
CDR3 DNA: TGTGCCAGCTCACCACAACCGACAAGGTTGGGCTATGGCTACACCTTC
CDR3 protein: CASSPQPTRLGYGYTF

V gene: TRBV7-8
D gene: -
J gene: TRBJ1-3
clone size: -
CDR3 DNA: TGTGCCAGCAGCCCAGGAGGAGGGACGGGAAACACCATATATTTT
CDR3 protein: CASSPGGGTGNTIYF

V gene: TRBV19
D gene: TRBD1
J gene: TRBJ1-1
clone size: few
CDR3 DNA: TGTGCCAGTAGGTTCCGGGACAGCGAAGCTTTCTTT
CDR3 protein: CASRFRDSEAFF

V gene: TRBV28
D gene: -
J gene: TRBJ2-1
clone size: -
CDR3 DNA: TGTGCCAGCAGTTCGGGTGGCTACAATGAGCAGTTCTTC
CDR3 protein: CASSSGGYNEQFF

V gene: TRBV11-2
D gene: -
J gene: TRBJ2-7
clone size: -
CDR3 DNA: TGTGCCAGCAGCCCCGCCTACGAGCAGTACTTC
CDR3 protein: CASSPAYEQYF

V gene: TRBV19
D gene: -
J gene: TRBJ1-5
clone size: -
CDR3 DNA: TGTGCCAGTAGGCTGGGGGTTGGCAATCAGCCCCAGCATTTT
CDR3 protein: CASRLGVGNQPQHF

V gene: TRBV14
D gene: TRBD1
J gene: TRBJ2-2
clone size: -
CDR3 DNA: TGTGCCAGCAGCCACGGACAGGGATTCAACACCGGGGAGCTGTTTTTT
CDR3 protein: CASSHGQGFNTGELFF

V gene: TRBV5-1
D gene: -
J gene: TRBJ2-7
clone size: once
CDR3 DNA: TGCGCCAGCAGCTTGGACGGCAGGGGCTACGAGCAGTACTTC
CDR3 protein: CASSLDGRGYEQYF

V gene: TRBV18
D gene: -
J gene: TRBJ1-1
clone size: few
CDR3 DNA: TGTGCCAGCTCCTCAACGAACACTGAAGCTTTCTTT
CDR3 protein: CASSSTNTEAFF

V gene: TRBV6-1
D gene: -
J gene: TRBJ2-7
clone size: few
CDR3 DNA: TGTGCCAGTTCCCCCGGGACGAGGATTTACGAGCAGTACTTC
CDR3 protein: CASSPGTRIYEQYF

V gene: TRBV6-1
D gene: TRBD1
J gene: TRBJ1-1
clone size: -
CDR3 DNA: TGTGCCAGCAGTGGACAACAACATGGGACAGGGCTCACTGAAGCTTTCTTT
CDR3 protein: CASSGQQHGTGLTEAFF

V gene: TRBV7-8
D gene: TRBD2
J gene: TRBJ2-1
clone size: -
CDR3 DNA: TGTGCCAGCAGCTTTACTAGCGGGAGGGCCCACAATGAGCAGTTCTTC
CDR3 protein: CASSFTSGRAHNEQFF